This T cell receptor (beta chain) comes out of a study of T-cell reconstitution after alpha-beta-depleted transplantation in children. Per the germline V gene, CDR1 is LGHDT and CDR2 is YNNKEL (reference sequence). The ends were cut back, 4 bases at V and 8 bases at J, with 14 bases in the middle. The CDR3 is 13 residues long. This clonotype was observed at least ten times. The target antigen is unknown. It was with unique molecular identifiers that the TCRbeta library was prepared. TCRdb re-called the PCR reads with MiXCR, one entry per CDR3 protein. Of about 70,000 distinct CDR3 sequences in the sample, 9.5% to 13% were seen once. Broader study findings: From surviving recipient T cells and thymic progenitors came the high day-60 TCRbeta diversity observed in some patients. A year had passed since transplant, and T-cell counts and diversity by then came mostly from newly produced T cells. Expanded clones from the graft, numbering several hundred, reportedly supplied alpha-beta T cells about two months after transplant.

Sequencing used PBMCs, obtained before TCRalphabeta/CD19-depleted stem cell transplant. The V gene is TRBV3-1, the J gene TRBJ1-2; D is possibly TRBD1 (5 bases). The sequence was collected from a boy aged 10-17 years with acute myeloid leukemia, due to receive a stem cell transplant. CDR3 protein: CASSPRIGDGYTF. In DNA form, the CDR3 reads TGTGCCAGCAGCCCCCGGATAGGGGACGGCTACACCTTC.